These T cell receptor beta chains were read from a single sample in a study of blood T cell repertoires in COVID-19. Sequenced by immunoSEQ multiplex PCR; TCRdb stores in-frame clones only, minus some. The data hold about 83,000 clones, with 85% to 90% observed a single time. The sequencing sample was made of peripheral blood. The receptors originated from a woman of 80 years or more in a cohort sampled during active or convalescent COVID-19. Both conserved end residues are trimmed from each CDR3.

v_gene | CDR3aa
TRBV28 | ASSFLVGREGLNTEAF
TRBV18 | ASSLGQGPLTDTQY
TRBV5-1 | ASSLTGETEAF
TRBV5-1 | ASSPRLAADTQY
TRBV7-9 | ASSTTGNSNQPQH
TRBV9 | ASSVVMGGPNTEAF
TRBV28 | ASSFRPGGTGELF
TRBV14 | ASSQRTGYNEKLF
TRBV29-1 | SVEPGSVFSEAF
TRBV30 | AWSVLQGRREQY
TRBV5-1 | ASSLLGTNTEAF
TRBV15 | ATSTGLDVREKLF
TRBV10-3 | AISEEDSTYGYT
TRBV10-3 | AIKGGNYNEQF
TRBV2 | ASSDQAGGNYGYT
TRBV5-4 | ASSSRLAGSYEQY
TRBV10-1 | ASRRTGDPRDTQY
TRBV3-1/TRBV3-2 | ASSQFWGDTEAF
TRBV27 | ASSFPGGYGYT
TRBV18 | ASSPPPTRLTGELF
TRBV3-1/TRBV3-2 | ASSLQPAGTAVTEAF
TRBV18 | ASSPLREATYYEQY
TRBV23-1 | ASSRFGFCTEAF
TRBV11-3 | ASSDGRLPIPYNEQF
TRBV5-1 | ASSLATDGQPQH
TRBV5-1 | ASSFQGTGELF
TRBV21-1 | ASSKCGGRTPNTEAF
TRBV7-8 | ASSPTRGGRIASTDTQY
TRBV10-3 | AISEGQKQNYGYT
TRBV7-2 | ASSLRGQQNTEAF
TRBV9 | ASSDPTGGGLF
TRBV20-1 | SVPGYEQY
TRBV7-3 | ASSLMGGADTQY
TRBV5-1 | ASSLAGTSTEAF
TRBV11-1 | ASSRFSNEQF
TRBV5-6 | ASSFGAGGDYEQY
TRBV5-1 | ASSSGTVSYEQY
TRBV15 | ATSRDFGSGQPQH
TRBV12-3/TRBV12-4 | ASSLRESGELF
TRBV19 | ASSIEILVAGPNYGYT
TRBV12-3/TRBV12-4 | ASNLGGREPQH
TRBV19 | ASSIAPAVNYGYT
TRBV11-2 | ASSPGVTSTGELF
TRBV7-9 | ASSLASLIAEAF
TRBV29-1 | SVPARDSYGYT